This T cell receptor (beta chain) was identified in a study of CD4+ T cells in melanoma. General study findings and limits: Reportedly, melanoma neoantigen-specific CD4+ T cells showed varied differentiation states. CD8+ T cell, macrophage and B cell function reportedly correlated with neoantigen-specific CD4+ T cells.

J gave up 7 bases and V 2 bases, and 6 bases lay outside the gene matches. The germline CDR1 and CDR2 sequences are LNHDA and SQIVND (reference sequence). CDR3 size: 15 residues. A note on this clone: The target antigen is unknown.

Only in-frame clones appear in the TCRdb table, and some are missing; sequencing was by immunoSEQ multiplex PCR. The table shows more than 13,000 clones, with roughly 84% occurring only once. This TCR was recovered from a human donor with melanoma. What was sequenced was cells from a culture (not recorded whether cultured in vitro). This chain links TRBV19 with TRBJ2-1; 9 bases fit TRBD2. This CDR3 reads CASSITGTSHNEQFF. The CDR3 nucleotides are TGTGCCAGTAGTATAACCGGGACTAGCCATAATGAGCAGTTCTTC.